This T cell receptor beta chain emerged from a study of long-term antiretroviral therapy in people with HIV (dated by TCRdb to between 2021 and 2022). Background on the whole study: The earliest samples were collected roughly a decade before the 2015 WHO recommendation for immediate ART, at a time when ART was usually postponed until CD4 counts fell. Of the approximately 28 participants with HIV, ten to eleven were female. A retrospective serial study tested whether changes in peripheral blood TRB repertoire composition and diversity were associated with ART initiation and durable HIV suppression. No cross-contamination during QIAcube processing turned up in test extractions that ran a monoclonal T-cell line alongside around 34 polyclonal samples. A total of roughly 200 cryopreserved PBMC samples came from 30 adults with confirmed HIV infection and were collected serially over a mean of approximately 6 years (range 1-12).

Results the study describes overall, beyond this receptor: Because pre-ART samples had limited cell numbers, profiling was done on unsorted PBMC rather than on sorted CD4+ and CD8+ T cells. Narrower CDR3 length ranges were observed in HIV repertoires than in controls, and an antigen-experienced repertoire with only a slight naive shift after ART was suggested by the network structure. Inferences about post-ART repertoire changes were limited because no data were available on ART adherence, viral resistance or therapy changes. Starting ART was linked to a significant rise in TRB diversity, yet even after long-term ART the diversity remained significantly lower than in transplant donor controls. Because PBMC availability was limited, only the TCR beta chain was sequenced, with no alpha chain pairing. Expanded TRB clones identified before ART initiation dominated the repertoire across all time points, though the dominance fluctuated and decreased in many PLHIV after ART. Samples dated from the mid-2000s to the late 2010s, and the ART regimens used may be less effective than current ones.

The CDR3 holds 15 amino acids from the cysteine to the phenylalanine. The sequence is cut down to CDR3 DNA, 45 bases in frame from base 1. CDR1 and CDR2, per the germline V gene (reference sequence), are LNHDA and SQIVND. The V and J ends are trimmed by 1 base and 2 bases, leaving 9 bases between them. Inclusion was restricted to participants for whom at least one PBMC sample before ART initiation and at least two post-ART samples were available. Every participant with HIV received treatment in the United States of America. Cryopreserved samples of about 1-10 million PBMC were thawed and washed before DNA extraction. At the time of the earliest PBMC sample, participants with HIV were aged between about 20 and 54 years. Each participant contributed PBMC samples from 1-4 timepoints before ART initiation and 2-8 timepoints after ART initiation, with a median of 7 samples. For every participant, serial HIV viral load, CD4+ T-cell count, ART history and demographic data were obtained. Genomic DNA was extracted from unsorted PBMC with a Qiagen kit on a QIAcube, with processing performed in batches of 12 samples.

This clone was seen more than once but under ten times. Its antigen remains unidentified. Per-nucleotide qualities are absent, and no much larger clonotype sits a single base away. Sequencing of the TRB variable region was done with the immunoSEQ hsTCRB v3.0 assay at survey level resolution. The targeted TRB sequencing depth was roughly 40,000-55,000 T-cell genomes per sample. TRB libraries were pooled and sequenced on an Illumina MiSeq using a v3 150-cycle kit. The original pipeline was this. Repertoire analysis ran in R within a reproducible Nextflow workflow covering QC, data transformation and analysis. LymphoSeq2, an R package for exploring AIRR-Seq data, was used to implement the custom analyses. Several samples that yielded fewer than 5000 total TRB sequences were excluded, so that approximately 200 HIV repertoires were analyzed. Of the approximately 190 retained HIV repertoires, approximately 60 were collected before and approximately 130 after ART initiation. Repertoires were downsampled to 5000 TRB nucleotide sequences, with summary statistics averaged over 100 downsampling iterations. TRB sequences were retained for analysis only if CDR3 regions of at least seven amino acids were present. A Shannon entropy-derived clonality score and the Gini coefficient were used to measure diversity. In the repertoire networks, any two of the top 5000 CDR3 amino acid sequences were linked whenever the two sequences differed by an edit distance of one. GLIPH2 predicted antigen specificity groups and MHC restriction for TRB CDR3 amino acid sequences. To flag known CMV, EBV, HIV or tissue antigen associations, CDR3 amino acid sequences were matched against VDJdb and McPAS-TCR. Pre-ART, post-ART and control groups were compared with Wilcoxon signed-rank tests and Holm-Bonferroni correction. TCRdb limited this immuneACCESS table to in-frame rearrangements with V and J called. A share of clones is missing; checked studies link under half to unresolved V genes, and the rest is unexplained. V and J calls and clone size are copied from that table; D and trimming were computed from the DNA. Recorded for this sample are approximately 10,000 clones; around 80% of them occurred a single time. The biggest ten clones account for over 20% of the sample.

The sequence came from a man between 45 and 60 years old with HIV. The sequence joins TRBV19 to TRBJ2-1; TRBD2 is perhaps the D gene, given 6 matching bases. The source material was unsorted PBMCs, sampled 7.2 years after starting antiretroviral therapy. Here is the DNA: TGTGCCAGTAGTATAGTGGGGGGTCCCTACAATGAGCAGTTCTTC. The resulting protein is CASSIVGGPYNEQFF. Supplemented by the reference TRBV19 and TRBJ2-1 proteins around the CDR3, the complete variable domain is DGGITQSPKYLFRKEGQNVTLSCEQNLNHDAMYWYRQDPGQGLRLIYYSQIVNDFQKGDIAEGYSVSREKKESFPLTVTSAQKNPTAFYLCASSIVGGPYNEQFFGPGTRLTVL.